What follows are 10 T cell receptor beta chains derived from one specimen sequenced in a study of shared clonotypes between healthy human individuals. The data were produced by immunoSEQ multiplex PCR, yet TCRdb's version contains in-frame clones alone and is incomplete. This table has about 1.1 million clones, 77% appearing once. The specimen was memory CD4+ T cells from PBMCs. The sample's subset: CD45RA-negative fraction. The receptors were sampled from a young man in good health. Some clones in this sample may be carry-over from other donors' samples.

In its sample, this clone was seen a few times. The chain uses TRBV4-1 and TRBJ2-3; unclear D gene. Per germline, CDR1 MGHRA and CDR2 YSYEKL. The CDR3 has 15 residues. V lost 1 base to trimming and J lost 0 bases, with 8 bases between them. CDR3 nucleotide sequence: TGCGCCAGCAGCCAAGCTGCCAAGAGCACAGATACGCAGTATTTT. It is translated as CASSQAAKSTDTQYF.

About this clone itself: This sample also contains other DNA sequences that code for the same CDR3. The chain recombines TRBV11-2 with TRBJ2-7; 11 bases are shared with TRBD2. The CDR3 loop spans 15 amino acids. From germline, CDR1 is SGHAT and CDR2 FQNNGV. Trimming took 0 bases from V and 7 from J; bases not matched to a gene: 5. CDR3 DNA sequence: TGTGCCAGCAGCTTAGAAACTAGCGGGAGATATGAGCAGTACTTC. It translates to CASSLETSGRYEQYF.

To note about this clone: This sample includes further DNA sequences coding for the same CDR3. The chain uses TRBV18 and TRBJ2-3; D is unresolved. CDR1 is KGHSH and CDR2 is LQKENI in the germline V gene. Trimming removed 3 bases from V and 5 bases from J, with 9 bases in between. This CDR3 contains 13 residues. CDR3 protein: CASSPGVGDTQYF. In DNA, the CDR3 is TGTGCCAGCTCACCTGGGGTCGGAGATACGCAGTATTTT. The whole variable domain, remainder taken from reference TRBV18 and TRBJ2-3, is NAGVMQNPRHLVRRRGQEARLRCSPMKGHSHVYWYRQLPEEGLKFMVYLQKENIIDESGMPKERFSAEFPKEGPSILRIQQVVRGDSAAYFCASSPGVGDTQYFGPGTRLTVL.

The J gene is TRBJ2-1, the V gene TRBV27; weak D call: TRBD2 (5 bases). The CDR3 runs 14 residues. V was clipped by 7 bases and J by 15 bases, with 25 bases between them. CDR1 and CDR2 from the germline V gene are MNHEY and SMNVEV (reference sequence). CDR3 DNA sequence: TGTGCCAGCACCCCCCAGGATGGGCGGGCCGTGCCGTTCTTC. As protein: CASTPQDGRAVPFF.

A few counts support this clone. The chain combines TRBV27 with TRBJ1-5; possible D gene TRBD1, 5 bases. Trimming took off 8 bases at V and 3 bases at J, with 11 bases between the two ends. In germline, CDR1 is MNHEY, CDR2 SMNVEV (reference sequence). The CDR3 has 13 amino acids. This CDR3 reads CASARDFNQPQHF. CDR3 sequence (DNA): TGTGCCAGCGCCCGGGACTTCAATCAGCCCCAGCATTTT.

The rearrangement joins TRBV5-1 to TRBJ2-4; 7 bases map to TRBD1. Germline trimming cut 4 bases from V and 7 bases from J; bases unmatched to any gene: 2. The CDR3 runs 12 residues. CDR1 is SGHRS, CDR2 YFSETQ, per germline. CDR3: CASSQQGNIQYF. CDR3 DNA: TGCGCCAGCAGCCAACAGGGGAACATTCAGTACTTC.

The gene calls are TRBV7-3 and TRBJ2-3; 14 bases agree with TRBD2. V shed 8 bases and J 1 base; nucleotides not matched to a gene: 8. The length of the CDR3 is 17 residues. The germline gives CDR1 SGHTA, CDR2 FQGTGA. CDR3 region: CASAPGLAGVGTDTQYF. The CDR3 region has the DNA TGTGCCAGCGCACCGGGACTAGCGGGAGTCGGCACAGATACGCAGTATTTT.

The CDR3 coding sequence is TGTGCCAGCAGCTTAGGATTCTCAGGGTATGGCTACACCTTC. Translated: CASSLGFSGYGYTF. The chain combines TRBV7-2 with TRBJ1-2, with D perhaps TRBD1 (5 bases). Trimming removed 1 base at V and 5 bases at J, with 11 bases between. Germline CDR1 and CDR2: SGHTA and FQGNSA. The CDR3 consists of 14 residues.

The DNA of the CDR3 is TGCGCCAGCAGCTTGGACAGGGTGTGGGGTAGTGAAAAACTGTTTTTT. As protein: CASSLDRVWGSEKLFF. The V call is TRBV5-1, the J call TRBJ1-4, with D perhaps matching TRBD1 (6 bases). V gave up 0 bases and J gave up 7 bases, with 16 bases separating them. Germline V gene sequence: CDR1 SGHRS, CDR2 YFSETQ. The CDR3 is made up of 16 amino acids.

In the case of this clone: One end of the junction does not line up with germline, which may come from a read error. The gene calls are TRBV19 and TRBJ2-2; TRBD1 matches at 10 bases. The CDR3 spans 16 residues. The V gene's germline CDR1 is LNHDA and CDR2 SQIVND (reference sequence). CDR3 sequence: CASSVDRGLLTGELFF. CDR3 bases: TGTGCCAGTAGTGTAGACAGGGGGCTGCTAACCGGGGAGCTGTTTTTT.